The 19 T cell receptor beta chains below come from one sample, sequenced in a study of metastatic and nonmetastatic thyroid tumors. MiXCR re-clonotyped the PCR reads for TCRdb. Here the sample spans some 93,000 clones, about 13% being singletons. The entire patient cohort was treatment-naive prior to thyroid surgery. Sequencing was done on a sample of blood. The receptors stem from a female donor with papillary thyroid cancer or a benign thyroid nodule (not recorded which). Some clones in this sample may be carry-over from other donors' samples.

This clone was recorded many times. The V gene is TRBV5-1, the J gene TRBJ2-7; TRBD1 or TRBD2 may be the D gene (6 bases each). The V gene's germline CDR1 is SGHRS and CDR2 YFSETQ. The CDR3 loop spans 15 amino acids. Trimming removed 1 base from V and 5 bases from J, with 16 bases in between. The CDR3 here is CASSLIGGWEHEQYF. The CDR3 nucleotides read TGCGCCAGCAGCTTGATAGGGGGGTGGGAGCACGAGCAGTACTTC.

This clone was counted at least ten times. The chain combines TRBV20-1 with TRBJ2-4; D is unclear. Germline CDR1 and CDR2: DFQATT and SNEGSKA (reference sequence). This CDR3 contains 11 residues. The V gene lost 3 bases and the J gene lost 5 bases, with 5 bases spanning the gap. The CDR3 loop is CSASIENIQYF. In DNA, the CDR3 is TGCAGTGCTAGTATTGAAAACATTCAGTACTTC.

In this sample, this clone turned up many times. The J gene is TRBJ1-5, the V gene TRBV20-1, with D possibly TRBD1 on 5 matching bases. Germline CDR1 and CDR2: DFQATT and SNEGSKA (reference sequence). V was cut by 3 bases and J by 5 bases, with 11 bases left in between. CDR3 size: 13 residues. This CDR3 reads CSASERGDQPQHF. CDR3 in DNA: TGCAGTGCTAGCGAGAGAGGGGATCAGCCCCAGCATTTT.

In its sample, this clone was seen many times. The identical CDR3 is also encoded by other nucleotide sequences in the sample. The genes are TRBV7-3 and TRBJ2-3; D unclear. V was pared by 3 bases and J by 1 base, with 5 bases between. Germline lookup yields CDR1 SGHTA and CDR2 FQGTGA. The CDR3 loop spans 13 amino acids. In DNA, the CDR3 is TGTGCCAGCAGCTTCGCGCGCACAGATACGCAGTATTTT. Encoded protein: CASSFARTDTQYF.

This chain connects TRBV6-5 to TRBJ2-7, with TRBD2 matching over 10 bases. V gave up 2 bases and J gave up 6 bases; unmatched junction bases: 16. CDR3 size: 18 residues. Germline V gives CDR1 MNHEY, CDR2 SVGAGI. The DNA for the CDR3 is TGTGCCAGCAGTTACACCTCCTGGACTAGCGGTTTTAGGTGCGAGCAGTACTTC. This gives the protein CASSYTSWTSGFRCEQYF.

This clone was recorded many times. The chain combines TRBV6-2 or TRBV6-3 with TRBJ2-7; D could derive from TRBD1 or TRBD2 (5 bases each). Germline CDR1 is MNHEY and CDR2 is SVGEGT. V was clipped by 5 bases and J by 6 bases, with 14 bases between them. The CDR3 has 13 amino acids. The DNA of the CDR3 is TGTGCCAGCAGTCGGACAAGTCGGGGCGAGCAGTACTTC. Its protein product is CASSRTSRGEQYF.

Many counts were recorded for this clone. CDR3 region: CSARDPTRGRADTQYF. The CDR3 DNA follows: TGCAGTGCTAGAGATCCGACCAGGGGGCGCGCAGATACGCAGTATTTT. The J gene is TRBJ2-3, the V gene TRBV20-1; 8 nucleotides align to TRBD1. Per germline, CDR1 DFQATT and CDR2 SNEGSKA (reference sequence). This CDR3 spans 16 amino acids. The trim removed 0 bases at V and 4 bases at J, leaving 9 bases unmatched.

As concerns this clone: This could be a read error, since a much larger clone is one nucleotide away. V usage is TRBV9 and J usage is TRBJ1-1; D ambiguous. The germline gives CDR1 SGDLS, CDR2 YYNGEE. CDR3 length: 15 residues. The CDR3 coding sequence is TGTGCCAGCAGCGTAGACGGAATTCTGGGCACTGAATCTTTCTTT. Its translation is CASSVDGILGTESFF.

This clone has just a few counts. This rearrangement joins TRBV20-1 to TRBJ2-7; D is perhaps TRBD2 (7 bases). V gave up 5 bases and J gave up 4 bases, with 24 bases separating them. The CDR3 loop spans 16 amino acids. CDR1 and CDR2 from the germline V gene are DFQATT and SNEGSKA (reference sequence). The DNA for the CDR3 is TGCAGTGCTGAGCCCCAGGGGCGGGAGAGAGTGTACGAGCAGTACTTC. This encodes CSAEPQGRERVYEQYF.

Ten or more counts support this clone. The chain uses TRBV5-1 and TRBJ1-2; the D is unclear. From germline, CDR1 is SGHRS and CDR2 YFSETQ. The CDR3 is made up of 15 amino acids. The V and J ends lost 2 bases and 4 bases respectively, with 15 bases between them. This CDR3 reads CASSLTWGEAYGYTF. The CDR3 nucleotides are TGCGCCAGCAGCTTAACGTGGGGTGAAGCCTATGGCTACACCTTC.

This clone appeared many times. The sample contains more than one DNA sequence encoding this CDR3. DNA for the CDR3: TGTGCCAGCAGCTTGGGAAGCAATCAGCCCCAGCATTTT. It encodes CASSLGSNQPQHF. The rearrangement joins TRBV5-6 to TRBJ1-5; D is undetermined. In germline, CDR1 is SGHDT, CDR2 YYEEEE. Trimming stripped 0 bases from V and 1 base from J, with 2 bases between. CDR3 length: 13 amino acids.

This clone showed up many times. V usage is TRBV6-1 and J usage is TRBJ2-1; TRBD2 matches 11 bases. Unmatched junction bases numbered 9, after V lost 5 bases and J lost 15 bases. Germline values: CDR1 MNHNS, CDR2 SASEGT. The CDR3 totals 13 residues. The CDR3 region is CASSNGGLAALFF. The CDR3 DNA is TGTGCCAGCAGTAACGGGGGACTAGCGGCCCTGTTCTTC.

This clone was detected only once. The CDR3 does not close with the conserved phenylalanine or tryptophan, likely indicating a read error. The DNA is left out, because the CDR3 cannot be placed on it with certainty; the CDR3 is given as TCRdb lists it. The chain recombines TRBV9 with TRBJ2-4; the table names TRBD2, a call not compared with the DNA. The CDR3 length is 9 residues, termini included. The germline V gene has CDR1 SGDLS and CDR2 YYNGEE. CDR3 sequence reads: CASSSGRRA.

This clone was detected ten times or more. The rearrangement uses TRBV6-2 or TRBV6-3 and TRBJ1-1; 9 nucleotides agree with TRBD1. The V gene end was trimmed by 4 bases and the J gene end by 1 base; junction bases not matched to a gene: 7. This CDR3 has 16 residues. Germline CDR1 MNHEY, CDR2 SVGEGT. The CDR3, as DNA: TGTGCCAGCAGTTTTGGACAGGGGCTATCGAACACTGAAGCTTTCTTT. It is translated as CASSFGQGLSNTEAFF.

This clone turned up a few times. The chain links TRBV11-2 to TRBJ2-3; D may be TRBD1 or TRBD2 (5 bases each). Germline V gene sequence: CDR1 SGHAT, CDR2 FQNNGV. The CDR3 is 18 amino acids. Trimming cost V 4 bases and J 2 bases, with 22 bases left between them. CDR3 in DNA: TGTGCCAGCAGCTCTCCTCAGAACAAGGGACCCCACACAGATACGCAGTATTTT. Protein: CASSSPQNKGPHTDTQYF.

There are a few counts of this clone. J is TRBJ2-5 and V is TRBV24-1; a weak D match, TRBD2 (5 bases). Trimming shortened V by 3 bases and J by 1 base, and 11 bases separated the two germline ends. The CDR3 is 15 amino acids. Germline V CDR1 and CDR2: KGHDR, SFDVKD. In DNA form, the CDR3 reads TGTGCCACCAGTGATCCTGCGGGTCTCCAAGAGACCCAGTACTTC. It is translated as CATSDPAGLQETQYF.

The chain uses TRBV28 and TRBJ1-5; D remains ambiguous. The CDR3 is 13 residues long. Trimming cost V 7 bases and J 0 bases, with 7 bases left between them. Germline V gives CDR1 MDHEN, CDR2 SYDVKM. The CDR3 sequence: CASNHLSNQPQHF. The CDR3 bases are TGTGCCAGCAACCACCTTAGCAATCAGCCCCAGCATTTT.

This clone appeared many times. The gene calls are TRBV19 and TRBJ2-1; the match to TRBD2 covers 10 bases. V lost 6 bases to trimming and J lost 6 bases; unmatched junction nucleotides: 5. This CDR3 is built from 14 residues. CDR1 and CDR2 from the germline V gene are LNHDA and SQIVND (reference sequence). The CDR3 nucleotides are TGTGCCAGTAGATTAGCGGGAGGCGGCAATGAGCAGTTCTTC. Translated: CASRLAGGGNEQFF.

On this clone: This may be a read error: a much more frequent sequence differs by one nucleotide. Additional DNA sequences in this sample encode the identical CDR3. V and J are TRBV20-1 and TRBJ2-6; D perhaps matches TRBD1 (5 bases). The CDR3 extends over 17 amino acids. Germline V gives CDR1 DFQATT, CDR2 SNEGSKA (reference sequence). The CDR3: CSARALHNYSGANVLTF. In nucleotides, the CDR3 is TGCAGTGCTAGAGCCCTCCACAACTACTCTGGGGCCAACGTCCTGACCTTC.